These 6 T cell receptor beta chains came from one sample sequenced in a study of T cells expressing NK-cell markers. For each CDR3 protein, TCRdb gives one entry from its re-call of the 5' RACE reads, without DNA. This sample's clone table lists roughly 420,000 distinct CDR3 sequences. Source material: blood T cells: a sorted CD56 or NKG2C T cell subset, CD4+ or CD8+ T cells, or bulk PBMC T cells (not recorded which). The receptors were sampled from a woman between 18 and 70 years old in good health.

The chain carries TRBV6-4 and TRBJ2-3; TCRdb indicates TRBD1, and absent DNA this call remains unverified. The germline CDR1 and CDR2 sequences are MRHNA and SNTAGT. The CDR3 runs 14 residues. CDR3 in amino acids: CASSEGGASDTQYF.

This CDR3 reads CASSGRALAPLHF. This chain links TRBV6-1 with TRBJ1-6. This CDR3 spans 13 amino acids. Germline CDR1 and CDR2: MNHNS and SASEGT.

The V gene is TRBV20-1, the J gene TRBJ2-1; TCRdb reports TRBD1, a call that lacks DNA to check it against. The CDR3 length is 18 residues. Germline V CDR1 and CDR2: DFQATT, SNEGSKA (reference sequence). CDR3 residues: CSATSSWAVGRDYNEQFF.

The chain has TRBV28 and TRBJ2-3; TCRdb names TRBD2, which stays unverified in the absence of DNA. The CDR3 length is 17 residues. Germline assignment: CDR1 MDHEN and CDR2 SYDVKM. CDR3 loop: CASSPGLAGGSTDTQYF.

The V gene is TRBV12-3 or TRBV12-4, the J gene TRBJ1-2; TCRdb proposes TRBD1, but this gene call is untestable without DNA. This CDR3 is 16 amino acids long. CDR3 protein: CASSDLILDRVRGYTF.

This CDR3 is CASSEYLISYEQYF. V gene TRBV6-1 combines with J gene TRBJ2-7. This CDR3 region has 14 residues. CDR1 is MNHNS and CDR2 is SASEGT in the germline V gene.